This is a list of T cell receptor beta chains from one sample in a study of cytomegalovirus exposure and HLA in healthy donors. Only in-frame clones appear in the TCRdb table, and some are missing; sequencing was by immunoSEQ multiplex PCR. This table holds more than 150,000 clones, 81% found once. The sequenced sample consisted of PBMCs. The receptors shown here come from a man in his fifties or sixties in good health and CMV-seropositive. CDR3s include the opening cysteine and the closing phenylalanine or tryptophan. The order of the fields is clone size, D gene, J gene, V gene, CDR3 protein, CDR3 DNA. A D gene is named only where the DNA matches it firmly. Only part of the rows carry a size: once, few, many, or a class if the clone is expanded.

>NA|NA|TRBJ2-2|TRBV11-2
CASRKGTYLTGELFF
TGTGCCAGCAGGAAAGGGACTTACCTCACCGGGGAGCTGTTTTTT
>NA|TRBD2|TRBJ2-4|TRBV5-1
CASSLAGGENIQYF
TGCGCCAGCAGCTTGGCCGGGGGGGAAAACATTCAGTACTTC
>NA|NA|TRBJ2-5|TRBV28
CASSWTAVGAQYF
TGTGCCAGCAGCTGGACCGCCGTAGGGGCCCAGTACTTC
>NA|TRBD1|TRBJ2-7|TRBV27
CASSATGTGGLEQYF
TGTGCCAGCAGTGCGACCGGGACAGGGGGTCTCGAGCAGTACTTC
>NA|NA|TRBJ1-5|TRBV6-5
CASKGRSNQPQHF
TGTGCCAGCAAAGGGAGGAGCAATCAGCCCCAGCATTTT
>NA|NA|TRBJ2-1|TRBV5-1
CASRGAEAYNEQFF
TGCGCCAGCAGGGGGGCAGAAGCCTACAATGAGCAGTTCTTC
>NA|NA|TRBJ2-1|TRBV2
CASKPSSYNEQFF
TGTGCCAGTAAACCGAGCTCCTACAATGAGCAGTTCTTC
>few|NA|TRBJ1-1|TRBV7-9
CASSLGSTEAFF
TGTGCCAGCAGCTTAGGGAGCACTGAAGCTTTCTTT
>NA|NA|TRBJ2-7|TRBV7-2
CASSLFQRDEQYF
TGTGCCAGCAGCTTATTCCAGCGGGACGAGCAGTACTTC
>NA|NA|TRBJ2-3|TRBV7-9
CASSLATDTQYF
TGTGCCAGCAGCTTGGCAACAGATACGCAGTATTTT
>NA|TRBD2|TRBJ2-1|TRBV7-2
CASSRSGRNYNEQFF
TGTGCCAGCAGTCGGAGCGGGAGGAATTACAATGAGCAGTTCTTC
>NA|TRBD1|TRBJ1-2|TRBV7-3
CASSSTGVGGYTF
TGTGCCAGCAGCTCAACAGGGGTGGGGGGCTACACCTTC
>NA|TRBD2|TRBJ2-2|TRBV7-8
CASSLGLAGGVGELFF
TGTGCCAGCAGCTTAGGGCTAGCGGGAGGGGTCGGGGAGCTGTTTTTT
>few|NA|TRBJ2-1|TRBV7-8
CASSYPPPGSYNEQFF
TGTGCCAGCAGCTACCCCCCTCCGGGGTCCTACAATGAGCAGTTCTTC
>NA|NA|TRBJ1-2|TRBV28
CASSTSVLGYTF
TGTGCCAGCAGCACTTCGGTACTTGGCTACACCTTC
>NA|TRBD1|TRBJ1-1|TRBV5-1
CASGLQGANTEAFF
TGCGCCAGCGGTCTACAGGGGGCGAACACTGAAGCTTTCTTT
>NA|TRBD1|TRBJ1-1|TRBV30
CAHPRQGVSNTEAFF
TGTGCCCATCCTCGACAGGGGGTTTCGAACACTGAAGCTTTCTTT
>NA|NA|TRBJ2-1|TRBV4-1
CASSQDQVYSSYNEQFF
TGCGCCAGCAGCCAAGATCAAGTCTATTCTTCCTACAATGAGCAGTTCTTC
>NA|NA|TRBJ1-1|TRBV18
CATRRGGDGTEAFF
TGTGCCACCCGCAGGGGAGGGGACGGCACTGAAGCTTTCTTT
>NA|TRBD1|TRBJ2-7|TRBV7-9
CASSHFGRTGVYEQYF
TGTGCCAGCAGCCATTTTGGCCGGACAGGGGTCTACGAGCAGTACTTC
>NA|NA|TRBJ2-2|TRBV2
CASAYRAYPGELFF
TGTGCCTCCGCCTACAGGGCTTATCCCGGGGAGCTGTTTTTT
>NA|NA|TRBJ2-4|TRBV5-1
CASSPRTGGGNIQYF
TGCGCCAGCAGCCCCCGGACAGGAGGGGGAAACATTCAGTACTTC
>NA|TRBD1|TRBJ1-4|TRBV6-5
CASRKDRSTEKLFF
TGTGCCAGCAGAAAGGACAGGAGTACCGAAAAACTGTTTTTT
>NA|TRBD1|TRBJ2-1|TRBV19
CASSISGTGHYNEQFF
TGTGCCAGTAGTATATCCGGGACAGGGCACTACAATGAGCAGTTCTTC